These 25 T cell receptor beta chains share one sample of origin, sequenced in a study of early T cells in non-severe SARS-CoV-2 infection. MiXCR, applied by TCRdb to the 5' RACE reads, yields one record per CDR3 protein. The sample shows 50,000 to 70,000 distinct CDR3 sequences, 10% of them seen only once. Sequencing was performed on whole blood. These receptors originate from an adult who was a healthcare worker with PCR-confirmed SARS-CoV-2 infection or an uninfected control (not recorded which).

This clonotype was recorded a few times. This sequence joins TRBV5-1 and TRBJ1-2; the D is unclear. The V end lost 1 base, the J end lost 4 bases, and 14 bases lay between the germline ends. Germline V gives CDR1 SGHRS, CDR2 YFSETQ. The CDR3 loop spans 15 amino acids. Here the CDR3 reads CASSLISSSPYGYTF. The CDR3 DNA sequence: TGCGCCAGCAGCTTGATCTCAAGTTCTCCCTATGGCTACACCTTC.

The rearrangement links TRBV4-2 to TRBJ2-7, with 10 bases matching TRBD2. J was trimmed by 1 base and V by 5 bases; bases with no gene match: 2. The CDR3 is 14 amino acids. Germline V gene data show CDR1 as LGHNA and CDR2 as YNFKEQ. The CDR3 region has the DNA TGTGCCAGCAGCGCGGGACTAGCGTCCTACGAGCAGTACTTC. Amino acid sequence: CASSAGLASYEQYF.

This clonotype was detected many times. The chain uses TRBV29-1 and TRBJ2-1; 10 bases align to TRBD1. The germline V gene encodes CDR1 SQVTM and CDR2 ANQGSEA. This CDR3 spans 14 amino acids. V lost 7 bases, J lost 9 bases, and 12 bases stayed unmatched. The CDR3 reads CSATRQGAEIEQFF. CDR3 bases: TGCAGCGCCACCCGACAGGGGGCCGAGATTGAGCAGTTCTTC.

The chain employs TRBV6-5 and TRBJ2-5; tentative D call: TRBD2 (6 bases). Germline V gene data show CDR1 as MNHEY and CDR2 as SVGAGI. This CDR3 is built from 15 residues. V was trimmed by 0 bases and J by 3 bases, leaving 11 bases between them. The CDR3 protein is CASSYSGTREETQYF. DNA for the CDR3: TGTGCCAGCAGTTACTCAGGGACTCGGGAAGAGACCCAGTACTTC.

This clonotype was picked up many times. The gene calls are TRBV9 and TRBJ2-5, with TRBD2 identical over 10 bases. This CDR3 is 19 amino acids long. V lost 4 bases to trimming and J lost 4 bases; unmatched junction nucleotides: 19. The V gene's germline CDR1 is SGDLS and CDR2 YYNGEE. The CDR3 DNA is TGTGCCAGCAGCCCGGCCCCTCTAGCGGGAGTAGGGGCGAGAGAGACCCAGTACTTC. Translating it yields CASSPAPLAGVGARETQYF.

This clonotype was detected ten times or more. The J gene is TRBJ1-6, the V gene TRBV7-9; D is unresolved. The germline CDR1 and CDR2 sequences are SEHNR and FQNEAQ (reference sequence). Trimming pared 0 bases from V and 6 bases from J, leaving 9 bases between. The CDR3 runs to 15 residues. The CDR3: CASSLAGSSNSPLHF. The CDR3 bases are TGTGCCAGCAGCTTAGCAGGGTCCAGTAATTCACCCCTCCACTTT.

This clonotype was recorded many times. The J gene is TRBJ2-1, the V gene TRBV4-1, with D perhaps matching TRBD2 (5 bases). The CDR3 is made up of 17 amino acids. Germline values: CDR1 MGHRA, CDR2 YSYEKL. Between the trimmed V and J ends, which lost 4 bases and 4 bases, there was a span of 20 bases. CDR3 DNA: TGCGCCAGCAGCCCCCTTAATCTCCAGCGGAGTTACAATGAGCAGTTCTTC. It is translated as CASSPLNLQRSYNEQFF.

This clonotype was detected many times. V usage is TRBV20-1 and J usage is TRBJ2-5, with D perhaps TRBD1 or TRBD2 (5 bases each). Germline CDR1 reads DFQATT; CDR2 reads SNEGSKA (reference sequence). Trimming took off 5 bases at V and 4 bases at J, with 11 bases between the two ends. The CDR3 sequence is 12 residues long. The CDR3 coding sequence is TGCAGTGCTGGGGGAAGAAGAGAGACCCAGTACTTC. Translating gives CSAGGRRETQYF.

The chain employs TRBV29-1 and TRBJ1-4; TRBD1 aligns across 9 bases. The CDR3 has 16 residues. Germline CDR1 reads SQVTM; CDR2 reads ANQGSEA. After removal of 7 bases from V and 1 base from J, the junction contained 10 bases not matched to a gene. This CDR3 reads CSATRPGQGTNEKLFF. For the CDR3, the DNA is TGCAGCGCCACACGCCCGGGACAGGGAACTAATGAAAAACTGTTTTTT.

This clonotype came up many times. V gene TRBV7-2 combines with J gene TRBJ1-1; weak D call: TRBD1 (5 bases). Germline-derived CDR1 and CDR2 are SGHTA and FQGNSA. V was shortened by 5 bases and J by 4 bases, with 17 bases between the two germline ends. CDR3 length equals 15 residues. The CDR3, as DNA: TGTGCCAGCAGCCCCGAGGGCAGGGATGGCACTGAAGCTTTCTTT. Its translation: CASSPEGRDGTEAFF.

Concerning this clonotype: A read error may explain this, as a much larger clone is one base away. The V call is TRBV5-1, the J call TRBJ2-1; D is perhaps TRBD1 or TRBD2 (5 bases each). There are 15 residues in the CDR3. V was shortened by 0 bases and J by 9 bases, with 16 bases between the two germline ends. CDR1 is SGHRS, CDR2 YFSETQ, per germline. CDR3 in amino acids: CASSLDPSWGSEQFF. In DNA form, the CDR3 reads TGCGCCAGCAGCTTGGATCCCTCTTGGGGGAGTGAGCAGTTCTTC.

This clonotype came up a few times. This chain uses TRBV5-6 with TRBJ2-7; the D gene is possibly TRBD1 (5 bases). CDR3 length: 16 residues. Trimming removed 0 bases at V and 4 bases at J, with 17 bases between. Germline assignment: CDR1 SGHDT and CDR2 YYEEEE. The CDR3 loop reads CASSLGQTAYRYEQYF. DNA of the CDR3: TGTGCCAGCAGCTTGGGACAGACCGCCTATCGGTACGAGCAGTACTTC.

This clonotype was counted ten times or more. The V gene is TRBV20-1, the J gene TRBJ1-5; 7 positions match TRBD1. Germline values: CDR1 DFQATT, CDR2 SNEGSKA (reference sequence). J lost 3 bases, V lost 6 bases, and 5 bases had no gene match. This CDR3 spans 13 amino acids. CDR3: CSALGQLNQPQHF. The CDR3 coding sequence is TGCAGTGCCCTGGGACAGCTCAATCAGCCCCAGCATTTT.

This sequence joins TRBV27 and TRBJ1-3; tentative D call: TRBD1 (6 bases). V shed 7 bases and J shed 3 bases, with 16 bases lying between them. The CDR3 is 15 amino acids. The germline gives CDR1 MNHEY, CDR2 SMNVEV (reference sequence). CDR3 nucleotide sequence: TGTGCCAGCAAGGAAGTGGGGGCAGGTGGAAACACCATATATTTT. This sequence encodes CASKEVGAGGNTIYF.

This clonotype came up a few times. The V and J genes are TRBV6-5 and TRBJ1-1, with TRBD1 matching over 8 bases. Germline trimming cut 6 bases from V and 6 bases from J; bases unmatched to any gene: 3. CDR3 length: 12 residues. Germline lookup yields CDR1 MNHEY and CDR2 SVGAGI. CDR3 loop: CASRETGAEAFF. CDR3 nucleotides: TGTGCCAGCAGAGAGACAGGGGCTGAAGCTTTCTTT.

The table lists this clonotype with many counts. The gene calls are TRBV12-3 or TRBV12-4 and TRBJ1-4; D gene uncertain. Trimming took off 3 bases at V and 7 bases at J, with 15 bases between the two ends. The CDR3 runs to 15 residues. The chain's CDR3 is CASSFNGQAAEKLFF. The CDR3, as DNA: TGTGCCAGCAGTTTCAATGGGCAGGCGGCTGAAAAACTGTTTTTT.

Of note for this clonotype: One end of the junction is discordant with germline, which a read error may explain. The gene calls are TRBV7-6 and TRBJ2-5, with 9 bases lining up with TRBD2. Germline CDR1 is SGHVS and CDR2 is FNYEAQ. This CDR3 comprises 19 residues. The CDR3 sequence: CASSLHQASGGSRGEAQYF. CDR3 sequence (DNA): TGTGCCAGCAGCTTACATCAGGCCAGCGGGGGGTCCCGGGGAGAGGCCCAGTACTTC.

This clonotype was observed many times. The chain recombines TRBV12-3 or TRBV12-4 with TRBJ2-6; D is undetermined. The CDR3 has 15 residues. The V end lost 5 bases, the J end lost 4 bases, and 12 bases lay between the germline ends. Here the CDR3 reads CASSTTPAGANVLTF. CDR3 nucleotide sequence: TGTGCCAGCAGTACTACACCGGCGGGGGCCAACGTCCTGACTTTC.

This clonotype was observed many times. The rearrangement joins TRBV6-1 to TRBJ1-1; D remains unclear. The ends were cut back, 4 bases at V and 5 bases at J, with 11 bases in the middle. The CDR3 totals 13 residues. Germline lookup yields CDR1 MNHNS and CDR2 SASEGT. The CDR3 is CASSGHTSTEAFF. The CDR3 DNA reads TGTGCCAGCAGTGGACATACGAGTACTGAAGCTTTCTTT.

The gene calls are TRBV7-2 and TRBJ2-2; 8 bases are a match to TRBD1. CDR1 is SGHTA and CDR2 is FQGNSA in the germline V gene. The J segment lost 5 bases and the V segment lost 5 bases, leaving 7 bases of the junction unmatched. The CDR3 is made up of 15 amino acids. The CDR3 nucleotides are TGTGCCAGCAGCCAAGGACAGGGAAGGACCGGGGAGCTGTTTTTT. This codes for CASSQGQGRTGELFF.

This clonotype was seen many times. The CDR3: CASRLASNNEQFF. As DNA, the CDR3 is TGTGCCAGCCGGCTAGCGTCTAACAATGAGCAGTTCTTC. The V gene is TRBV2, the J gene TRBJ2-1; the D gene is possibly TRBD2 (6 bases). Looked up from germline, CDR1 is SNHLY and CDR2 is FYNNEI. V dropped 8 bases and J dropped 5 bases, with 13 bases sitting between them. This CDR3 region has 13 residues.

The gene calls are TRBV20-1 and TRBJ2-7; D perhaps matches TRBD2 (6 bases). This CDR3 is 13 amino acids long. CDR1 is DFQATT and CDR2 is SNEGSKA in the germline V gene (reference sequence). Trimming shortened V by 5 bases and J by 4 bases, and 15 bases separated the two germline ends. For the CDR3, the DNA is TGCAGTGCTGGCCTGGGGCTAGCGTACGAGCAGTACTTC. Translation: CSAGLGLAYEQYF.

This clonotype was seen repeatedly, ten times or more. The V gene is TRBV29-1, the J gene TRBJ2-1, with 10 bases lining up with TRBD2. The CDR3 is made up of 10 amino acids. Germline V gene data show CDR1 as SQVTM and CDR2 as ANQGSEA. J lost 12 bases, V lost 7 bases, and 3 bases had no gene match. In nucleotides, the CDR3 is TGCAGCGCCCGGACTAGCGGGCAGTTCTTC. Its protein is CSARTSGQFF.

This clonotype was counted only a few times. The chain recombines TRBV3-1 with TRBJ2-7; TRBD2 matches at 13 bases. Germline loops: CDR1 LGHDT, CDR2 YNNKEL (reference sequence). The length of the CDR3 is 16 residues. The ends lost 0 bases at V and 6 bases at J; junction bases unmatched: 5. In DNA form, the CDR3 reads TGTGCCAGCAGCCAAGACCCAGGACTAGCGGGAGCCGAGCAGTACTTC. It is translated as CASSQDPGLAGAEQYF.

In this sample, this clonotype turned up many times. The gene calls are TRBV9 and TRBJ2-3; no clear D. The CDR3 spans 15 residues. The germline V gene encodes CDR1 SGDLS and CDR2 YYNGEE. Trimming cost V 6 bases and J 2 bases, with 16 bases left between them. CDR3 DNA sequence: TGTGCCAGCACCCCGGTGGGCACCTTCACAGATACGCAGTATTTT. It specifies CASTPVGTFTDTQYF.